Following are 20 T cell receptor beta chains from one sample sequenced in a study of cytomegalovirus exposure and HLA in healthy donors. The table came from immunoSEQ multiplex PCR; TCRdb's copy has only in-frame clones and leaves some out. Of over 45,000 clones in the sample, approximately 94% were seen once. Material for sequencing was PBMCs. The receptors stem from a man younger than 35 in good health and CMV-seronegative.

This chain joins TRBV11-3 and TRBJ1-1, with D possibly being TRBD1 (6 bases). The CDR3 sequence is 13 residues long. Germline lookup yields CDR1 SGHNT and CDR2 YENEEA. The germline V and J ends were trimmed by 5 bases and 4 bases, with 11 bases remaining between them. CDR3 coding DNA: TGTGCCAGCAGCGATTCCAGGGGCACTGAAGCTTTCTTT. Its translation is CASSDSRGTEAFF.

The chain links TRBV6-1 to TRBJ1-1, with TRBD1 matching 8 bases. The CDR3 contains 15 residues. Per the germline V gene, CDR1 is MNHNS and CDR2 is SASEGT. After removal of 1 base from V and 4 bases from J, the junction contained 5 bases not matched to a gene. The CDR3 reads CASSEGIGTGTEAFF. In DNA, the CDR3 is TGTGCCAGCAGTGAAGGAATCGGGACAGGCACTGAAGCTTTCTTT.

The rearrangement joins TRBV29-1 to TRBJ1-1; TRBD1 agrees at 9 bases. Germline V gene data show CDR1 as SQVTM and CDR2 as ANQGSEA. The CDR3 spans 15 residues. The trim removed 5 bases at V and 7 bases at J, leaving 14 bases unmatched. CDR3 coding DNA: TGCAGCGTTCAAGGGACAGGGAGGGTGTTGGGTGAAGCTTTCTTT. This sequence encodes CSVQGTGRVLGEAFF.

V and J are TRBV9 and TRBJ2-7; D not certain. This CDR3 is 15 amino acids long. V lost 0 bases and J 0 bases, leaving 10 bases between the germline ends. Germline V CDR1 and CDR2: SGDLS, YYNGEE. The CDR3 DNA sequence: TGTGCCAGCAGCGTAGACCCAACCAGCTCCTACGAGCAGTACTTC. This sequence encodes CASSVDPTSSYEQYF.

A single count supports this clone. The V and J genes are TRBV14 and TRBJ1-5; D uncertain. This CDR3 has 13 residues. Germline CDR1 and CDR2: SGHDN and FVKESK. Trimming removed 2 bases from V and 5 bases from J, with 7 bases in between. The CDR3 sequence: CASSQRSDQPQHF. The DNA of the CDR3 is TGTGCCAGCAGCCAACGCTCAGATCAGCCCCAGCATTTT.

The chain uses TRBV7-2 and TRBJ2-5, with D possibly matching TRBD1 (5 bases). The germline gives CDR1 SGHTA, CDR2 FQGNSA. V lost 5 bases and J lost 5, with 15 bases in between. The CDR3 spans 14 residues. This chain's CDR3 is CASSPRAIIETQYF. For the CDR3, the DNA is TGTGCCAGCAGCCCCAGGGCAATCATCGAGACCCAGTACTTC.

The J gene is TRBJ2-2, the V gene TRBV4-1, with D perhaps matching TRBD1 (5 bases). The length of the CDR3 is 14 residues. CDR1 is MGHRA and CDR2 is YSYEKL in the germline V gene. Trimming stripped 4 bases from V and 5 bases from J, with 11 bases between. CDR3 coding DNA: TGCGCCAGCAGCCCGGACCGGACAACCGGGGAGCTGTTTTTT. Translating gives CASSPDRTTGELFF.

V is TRBV7-2 and J is TRBJ2-7; 8 bases agree with TRBD1. Germline V gene sequence: CDR1 SGHTA, CDR2 FQGNSA. The trim removed 8 bases at V and 2 bases at J, leaving 5 bases unmatched. The CDR3 contains 13 residues. This CDR3 reads CASGRTGPYEQYF. CDR3 nucleotide sequence: TGTGCCAGCGGCCGGACAGGGCCCTACGAGCAGTACTTC.

In its sample, this clone was seen a few times. The chain employs TRBV19 and TRBJ1-1; D gene uncertain. Trimming took 1 base from V and 4 from J, leaving 10 bases between them. The CDR3 has 14 residues. Germline V lookup: CDR1 LNHDA, CDR2 SQIVND (reference sequence). The CDR3 region has the DNA TGTGCCAGTAGTATAGTACCAGGTCGCACTGAAGCTTTCTTT. It is translated as CASSIVPGRTEAFF.

The J gene is TRBJ2-1, the V gene TRBV18; 7 nucleotides match TRBD2. This CDR3 has 16 amino acids. Germline V lookup: CDR1 KGHSH, CDR2 LQKENI. V was clipped by 4 bases and J by 2 bases; unmatched bases: 8. The CDR3, as DNA: TGTGCCAGCTCACGACCTCTAGCGGACGCCTACAATGAGCAGTTCTTC. Its protein is CASSRPLADAYNEQFF. Together with reference TRBV18 and TRBJ2-1, the CDR3 gives the full variable domain: NAGVMQNPRHLVRRRGQEARLRCSPMKGHSHVYWYRQLPEEGLKFMVYLQKENIIDESGMPKERFSAEFPKEGPSILRIQQVVRGDSAAYFCASSRPLADAYNEQFFGPGTRLTVL.

The J gene is TRBJ1-5, the V gene TRBV7-8, with a tentative D call TRBD1 (6 bases). The length of the CDR3 is 14 residues. The V end lost 5 bases, the J end lost 2 bases, and 10 bases lay between the germline ends. Germline CDR1 SGHVS, CDR2 FQNEAQ. The CDR3 loop is CASSLNRGNQPQHF. The CDR3 DNA reads TGTGCCAGCAGCCTCAACAGGGGCAATCAGCCCCAGCATTTT.

The count of this clone is one. The V call is TRBV9, the J call TRBJ2-5; no definite D call. The CDR3 runs to 14 residues. Germline CDR1 is SGDLS and CDR2 is YYNGEE. Trimming stripped 4 bases from V and 5 bases from J, with 15 bases between. The CDR3 sequence is CASSPGGSRETQYF. Here the CDR3 DNA reads TGTGCCAGCAGCCCAGGTGGCAGTCGGGAGACCCAGTACTTC.

The chain combines TRBV11-2 with TRBJ2-4; D possibly corresponds to TRBD1 (6 bases). V gave up 1 base and J gave up 6 bases, with 13 bases separating them. Per germline, CDR1 SGHAT and CDR2 FQNNGV. The CDR3 has 15 amino acids. CDR3 loop: CASSLGGGDLNIQYF. The CDR3 DNA sequence: TGTGCCAGCAGCTTAGGAGGGGGAGACTTAAACATTCAGTACTTC.

This sequence joins TRBV19 and TRBJ2-7; 9 bases align to TRBD1. The germline V gene has CDR1 LNHDA and CDR2 SQIVND (reference sequence). The V and J ends lost 9 bases and 4 bases, in that order; junction bases with no gene match: 16. The CDR3 covers 16 residues. This chain's CDR3 is CASSQSGTGLRYEQYF. CDR3 in DNA: TGTGCCAGCTCCCAGTCCGGGACAGGGCTTCGGTACGAGCAGTACTTC. Filled out from reference TRBV19 and TRBJ2-7, the complete variable domain reads DGGITQSPKYLFRKEGQNVTLSCEQNLNHDAMYWYRQDPGQGLRLIYYSQIVNDFQKGDIAEGYSVSREKKESFPLTVTSAQKNPTAFYLCASSQSGTGLRYEQYFGPGTRLTVT.

The rearrangement joins TRBV7-2 to TRBJ2-7, with TRBD2 matching over 7 bases. V was clipped by 5 bases and J by 5 bases; unmatched bases: 15. Germline V lookup: CDR1 SGHTA, CDR2 FQGNSA. This CDR3 has 16 residues. This CDR3 is CASSQYTSAKLNEQYF. The DNA for the CDR3 is TGTGCCAGCAGCCAATACACTAGCGCAAAGCTCAACGAGCAGTACTTC.

The gene calls are TRBV4-3 and TRBJ2-1; 11 bases agree with TRBD2. J gave up 0 bases and V 1 base, and 11 bases lay outside the gene matches. The CDR3 consists of 20 residues. CDR1 and CDR2 from the germline V gene are LGHNA and YSLEER. CDR3 protein: CASSQGKTSGMQSSYNEQFF. The CDR3 DNA is TGCGCCAGCAGCCAAGGTAAGACTAGCGGGATGCAGAGCTCCTACAATGAGCAGTTCTTC.

The rearrangement links TRBV19 to TRBJ1-2, with a tentative D call TRBD1 (6 bases). Deletions cut 5 bases from V and 8 bases from J, with 15 bases between. Per germline, CDR1 LNHDA and CDR2 SQIVND (reference sequence). The CDR3 covers 13 residues. The CDR3 here is CASSFTGMGGYTF. The DNA of the CDR3 is TGTGCCAGTAGTTTTACAGGGATGGGAGGCTACACCTTC.

This chain uses TRBV4-3 with TRBJ2-5; D is uncertain. The V and J ends lost 2 bases and 6 bases respectively, with 13 bases between them. Germline assignment: CDR1 LGHNA and CDR2 YSLEER. The CDR3 loop spans 14 amino acids. This chain's CDR3 is CASSQSLAVQTQYF. In nucleotides, the CDR3 is TGCGCCAGCAGCCAATCACTGGCGGTGCAGACCCAGTACTTC.

This clone was seen a single time. This chain joins TRBV9 and TRBJ2-7; D perhaps matches TRBD1 (6 bases). Between the trimmed V and J ends, which lost 0 bases and 6 bases, there was a span of 16 bases. The CDR3 is 15 residues long. Germline values: CDR1 SGDLS, CDR2 YYNGEE. The CDR3 nucleotides read TGTGCCAGCAGCGTAGGCCAGGGGATCACGTCCGAGCAGTACTTC. It codes for CASSVGQGITSEQYF.

The V gene is TRBV6-5, the J gene TRBJ1-2, with 8 bases matching TRBD1. Trimming at V came to 6 bases and at J to 6 bases, leaving 9 bases not matched to a gene. Germline CDR1 reads MNHEY; CDR2 reads SVGAGI. The CDR3 length is 14 residues. The CDR3 region is CASSRTGTWDGYTF. The CDR3 bases are TGTGCCAGCAGCCGGACAGGGACGTGGGATGGCTACACCTTC.